A selection of T cell receptor beta chains follows, all from one sample in a study of control samples from healthy donors and cancer patients. The data were produced by immunoSEQ multiplex PCR, yet TCRdb's version contains in-frame clones alone and is incomplete. The sample lists 65,000 to 90,000 clones; approximately 91% were seen once. Sequenced: PBMCs. These receptors originate from a woman between 50 and 59 years old with colorectal cancer. Both conserved end residues are part of each CDR3. A D gene is named only where the DNA matches it firmly.

D gene	V gene	J gene	CDR3 DNA	CDR3 protein
NA	TRBV5-1	TRBJ2-2	TGCGCCAGCAGCTCTACAGGGAACACCGGGGAGCTGTTTTTT	CASSSTGNTGELFF
TRBD1	TRBV7-9	TRBJ1-2	TGTGCCAGCAGCTTAGTGGGCGCAGGGGGCAGGTATGGCTACACCTTC	CASSLVGAGGRYGYTF
NA	TRBV10-3	TRBJ2-5	TGTGCCATCAGTGAACGAGGGCAAGAGACCCAGTACTTC	CAISERGQETQYF
NA	TRBV25-1	TRBJ2-1	TGTGCCAGCAGTGAATATTACAATGAGCAGTTCTTC	CASSEYYNEQFF
NA	TRBV30	TRBJ1-6	TGTGCCTGGAGTGTATTAGAACTGAGAAATTCACCCCTCCACTTT	CAWSVLELRNSPLHF
TRBD1	TRBV6-5	TRBJ1-2	TGTGCCAGCAAAACAGGGGGCGGGGGCTATGGCTACACCTTC	CASKTGGGGYGYTF
NA	TRBV7-2	TRBJ1-6	TGTGCCAGCAGCTTACAGGGCTCTAATTCACCCCTCCACTTT	CASSLQGSNSPLHF
TRBD1	TRBV5-1	TRBJ2-2	TGCGCCAGCAGCACGACAGGGAGCTACACCGGGGAGCTGTTTTTT	CASSTTGSYTGELFF
TRBD2	TRBV14	TRBJ2-2	TGTGCCAGCAGCCAAGGGGGACTAGCGGGGTTTCGGAGGGAGCTGTTTTTT	CASSQGGLAGFRRELFF
TRBD1	TRBV9	TRBJ1-2	TGTGCCAGCAGCCCGAGGCCCGTGGGACAGGGGACCTATGGCTACACCTTC	CASSPRPVGQGTYGYTF
TRBD1	TRBV10-2	TRBJ1-2	TGCGCCAGCAGTCCTCCGGGACAGGGGGGCTATGGCTACACCTTC	CASSPPGQGGYGYTF
NA	TRBV12-5	TRBJ1-1	TGTGCTAGTGGTTTGGTACAGACCATGAACACTGAAGCTTTCTTT	CASGLVQTMNTEAFF